The 26 T cell receptor beta chains in this list originate from one sample, sequenced in a study of T cell changes during pregnancy in multiple sclerosis. Sequencing used immunoSEQ multiplex PCR; TCRdb keeps in-frame clones, though not all of them. The table shows tens of thousands of clones, with 91% occurring only once. Sequencing was performed on peripheral blood, taken in the third trimester of pregnancy. These receptors were taken from a female donor in good health, enrolled as a control in a pregnancy study.

V usage is TRBV30 and J usage is TRBJ2-3; 8 positions match TRBD1. CDR3 length: 12 amino acids. Germline values: CDR1 GTSNPN, CDR2 SVGIG (reference sequence). Losses at the gene ends were 4 bases for V and 5 bases for J; bases not matched to a gene: 2. As DNA, the CDR3 is TGTGCCTGGAATACAGGGGGAGATACGCAGTATTTT. Encoded protein: CAWNTGGDTQYF.

The chain carries TRBV19 and TRBJ2-1; tentatively, D is TRBD2 (6 bases). Trimming pared 1 base from V and 6 bases from J, leaving 13 bases between. The CDR3 consists of 15 residues. The germline CDR1 and CDR2 sequences are LNHDA and SQIVND (reference sequence). CDR3 DNA sequence: TGTGCCAGTAGTATAGGGACTTTGGGAGGCAATGAGCAGTTCTTC. Amino acids: CASSIGTLGGNEQFF.

V and J are TRBV7-6 and TRBJ2-7; 10 nucleotides align to TRBD1. The germline V gene encodes CDR1 SGHVS and CDR2 FNYEAQ. The CDR3 sequence is 14 residues long. V shed 5 bases and J 2 bases; nucleotides not matched to a gene: 3. CDR3 sequence reads: CASSAGTGAYEQYF. The CDR3 DNA reads as TGTGCCAGCAGCGCCGGGACAGGGGCCTACGAGCAGTACTTC.

V gene TRBV6-5 combines with J gene TRBJ2-5; unclear D gene. The J call may be in error: the DNA end matches TRBJ2-7 better. Germline assignment: CDR1 MNHEY and CDR2 SVGAGI. This CDR3 is built from 13 residues. The CDR3 DNA reads as TGTGCCAGCAGTCGGTACAGCTCCTACGAGCAGTACTTC. Encoded protein: CASSRYSSYEQYF.

The V call is TRBV11-3, the J call TRBJ2-5, with D hard to call. Deletions cut 0 bases from V and 3 bases from J, with 8 bases between. From germline, CDR1 is SGHNT and CDR2 YENEEA. This CDR3 region has 14 residues. CDR3 bases: TGTGCCAGCAGCTTAGAGGCAGGCGAAGAGACCCAGTACTTC. Amino acids: CASSLEAGEETQYF.

The chain uses TRBV14 and TRBJ2-1; maybe TRBD2 (6 bases). The CDR3 extends over 13 amino acids. Germline V lookup: CDR1 SGHDN, CDR2 FVKESK. V was trimmed by 3 bases and J by 6 bases, leaving 9 bases between them. The CDR3 DNA sequence: TGTGCCAGCAGCCACCAAGCGGGCAATGAGCAGTTCTTC. This gives the protein CASSHQAGNEQFF.

CDR3 amino acids: CASSDVVETQYF. In nucleotides, the CDR3 is TGTGCCAGCAGTGACGTAGTCGAGACCCAGTACTTC. The rearrangement links TRBV2 to TRBJ2-5, with unresolved D. The CDR3 extends over 12 amino acids. Germline CDR1 reads SNHLY; CDR2 reads FYNNEI. V was clipped by 3 bases and J by 5 bases, with 7 bases between them. The whole variable domain, remainder taken from reference TRBV2 and TRBJ2-5, is EPEVTQTPSHQVTQMGQEVILRCVPISNHLYFYWYRQILGQKVEFLVSFYNNEISEKSEIFDDQFSVERPDGSNFTLKIRSTKLEDSAMYFCASSDVVETQYFGPGTRLLVL.

This chain uses TRBV27 with TRBJ2-3; 12 bases agree with TRBD2. The CDR3 length is 16 residues. V was pared by 5 bases and J by 3 bases, with 6 bases of the junction left unmatched. Germline V gene lookup returns CDR1 MNHEY and CDR2 SMNVEV (reference sequence). CDR3: CASSPGLAGWTDTQYF. The DNA for the CDR3 is TGTGCCAGCAGTCCCGGACTAGCGGGATGGACAGATACGCAGTATTTT.

The V call is TRBV15, the J call TRBJ2-3, with 11 nucleotides matching TRBD2. CDR1 LNHNV and CDR2 YYDKDF come from the germline V gene (reference sequence). The V gene end was trimmed by 5 bases and the J gene end by 0 bases; junction bases not matched to a gene: 13. The CDR3 length is 19 residues. The CDR3 is CATSRILLAGETSTDTQYF. CDR3 nucleotide sequence: TGTGCCACCAGCCGAATTCTACTAGCGGGAGAAACAAGCACAGATACGCAGTATTTT.

V gene TRBV4-2 combines with J gene TRBJ2-7; TRBD2 matches at 11 bases. The V segment lost 3 bases and the J segment 2 bases; nucleotides outside the gene matches: 3. The CDR3 consists of 15 residues. CDR1 and CDR2 from the germline V gene are LGHNA and YNFKEQ. The CDR3 region has the DNA TGTGCCAGCAGCCAGATAGCGGGAGGGCCCTACGAGCAGTACTTC. Amino acids: CASSQIAGGPYEQYF.

The chain couples TRBV4-1 to TRBJ1-1; D unresolved. The V gene's germline CDR1 is MGHRA and CDR2 YSYEKL. With 1 base removed from V and 0 bases from J, the gap between germline ends came to 6 bases. CDR3 length: 14 residues. The CDR3 here is CASSQAPMNTEAFF. CDR3 bases: TGCGCCAGCAGCCAAGCTCCTATGAACACTGAAGCTTTCTTT.

The rearrangement joins TRBV2 to TRBJ1-1; unclear D gene. The CDR3 consists of 15 residues. In germline, CDR1 is SNHLY, CDR2 FYNNEI. Trimming shortened V by 6 bases and J by 7 bases, and 21 bases separated the two germline ends. The CDR3 loop is CASRKGWGAEVEAFF. The CDR3 nucleotides read TGTGCCAGCAGGAAAGGGTGGGGAGCTGAGGTTGAAGCTTTCTTT.

This CDR3 is CAIRDSGMMGTEAFF. DNA of the CDR3: TGTGCCATCAGGGACTCGGGGATGATGGGCACTGAAGCTTTCTTT. The chain combines TRBV10-3 with TRBJ1-1; D is unresolved. There are 15 residues in the CDR3. Germline lookup yields CDR1 ENHRY and CDR2 SYGVKD. The ends were cut back, 6 bases at V and 4 bases at J, with 18 bases in the middle.

This clone has a single count. This rearrangement joins TRBV7-9 to TRBJ1-2; maybe TRBD1 (5 bases). The V end was cut by 1 base, the J end by 4 bases, with 13 bases between. CDR1 SEHNR and CDR2 FQNEAQ come from the germline V gene (reference sequence). The CDR3 spans 15 residues. Written as DNA, the CDR3 is TGTGCCAGCAGCTTAGGTGGGGGGTCGGCCTATGGCTACACCTTC. It codes for CASSLGGGSAYGYTF.

This clone was detected once. The V call is TRBV7-9, the J call TRBJ2-1; the D is unclear. This CDR3 region has 12 residues. V dropped 5 bases and J dropped 10 bases, with 12 bases sitting between them. Germline CDR1 is SEHNR and CDR2 is FQNEAQ (reference sequence). The CDR3 bases are TGTGCCAGCAGCCGCCTAGGAGAAGAGCAGTTCTTC. The encoded protein is CASSRLGEEQFF.

J is TRBJ1-6 and V is TRBV5-4; tentatively, D is TRBD1 (5 bases). The CDR3 covers 15 residues. V lost 4 bases and J 7 bases, leaving 15 bases between the germline ends. Germline lookup yields CDR1 SGHNT and CDR2 YYREEE (reference sequence). CDR3 sequence (DNA): TGTGCCAGCAGCAACCGACAGAGAGGAAATTCACCCCTCCACTTT. This gives the protein CASSNRQRGNSPLHF. Filled out from reference TRBV5-4 and TRBJ1-6, the complete variable domain reads ETGVTQSPTHLIKTRGQQVTLRCSSQSGHNTVSWYQQALGQGPQFIFQYYREEENGRGNFPPRFSGLQFPNYSSELNVNALELDDSALYLCASSNRQRGNSPLHFGNGTRLTVT.

The chain uses TRBV7-6 and TRBJ2-2, with 8 positions matching TRBD2. Germline V CDR1 and CDR2: SGHVS, FNYEAQ. V shed 3 bases, J shed 2 bases, and the junction held 8 bases outside the gene matches. This CDR3 is built from 17 residues. CDR3 DNA sequence: TGTGCCAGCAGCTTTGTCGGGGGGGGCGGAAACACCGGGGAGCTGTTTTTT. It yields the protein CASSFVGGGGNTGELFF. Variable domain in full (rest from reference TRBV7-6 and TRBJ2-2): GAGVSQSPRYKVTKRGQDVALRCDPISGHVSLYWYRQALGQGPEFLTYFNYEAQQDKSGLPNDRFSAERPEGSISTLTIQRTEQRDSAMYRCASSFVGGGGNTGELFFGEGSRLTVL.

CDR3 residues: CASSLNRARNQPQHF. The DNA of the CDR3 is TGTGCCAGCAGTTTGAACAGGGCAAGAAATCAGCCCCAGCATTTT. The chain has TRBV27 and TRBJ1-5, with a weak D call TRBD1 (6 bases). The V end was cut by 3 bases, the J end by 4 bases, with 13 bases between. CDR3 length: 15 residues. The germline CDR1 and CDR2 sequences are MNHEY and SMNVEV (reference sequence).

The V gene is TRBV7-9, the J gene TRBJ1-2, with 7 bases aligning to TRBD1. CDR1 is SEHNR, CDR2 FQNEAQ, per germline (reference sequence). V gave up 5 bases and J gave up 11 bases; unmatched junction bases: 5. The CDR3 runs to 11 residues. In DNA, the CDR3 is TGTGCCAGCAGCATCAGGGACAGTTACACCTTC. It yields the protein CASSIRDSYTF. The entire variable domain, with the rest obtained from reference TRBV7-9 and TRBJ1-2, is as follows: DTGVSQNPRHKITKRGQNVTFRCDPISEHNRLYWYRQTLGQGPEFLTYFQNEAQLEKSRLLSDRFSAERPKGSFSTLEIQRTEQGDSAMYLCASSIRDSYTFGSGTRLTVV.

The chain links TRBV5-6 to TRBJ2-7; 12 bases fit TRBD1. The CDR3 is 16 amino acids. The germline gives CDR1 SGHDT, CDR2 YYEEEE. V was pared by 2 bases and J by 7 bases, with 10 bases of the junction left unmatched. CDR3 nucleotide sequence: TGTGCCAGCAGCTTATGGACCGGGACAGGGGGCGGTGAGCAGTACTTC. Translation: CASSLWTGTGGGEQYF.

The chain has TRBV5-1 and TRBJ2-5, with a tentative D call TRBD1 (6 bases). V gave up 0 bases and J gave up 5 bases, with 11 bases separating them. Germline V CDR1 and CDR2: SGHRS, YFSETQ. This CDR3 is built from 14 residues. This CDR3 is CASSLGNTGETQYF. CDR3 sequence (DNA): TGCGCCAGCAGCTTGGGTAATACAGGGGAGACCCAGTACTTC.

This clone was counted between two and nine times. The chain couples TRBV6-5 to TRBJ1-2, with a tentative D call TRBD1 (5 bases). CDR3 length: 16 residues. V lost 0 bases to trimming and J lost 8 bases, with 19 bases between them. CDR1 is MNHEY and CDR2 is SVGAGI in the germline V gene. CDR3 residues: CASSYSFLGQGKGYTF. The CDR3 bases are TGTGCCAGCAGTTACTCTTTTCTGGGGCAGGGAAAAGGCTACACCTTC.

The chain has TRBV6-1 and TRBJ2-7, with D perhaps matching TRBD1 (6 bases). Germline V gives CDR1 MNHNS, CDR2 SASEGT. Trimming shortened V by 5 bases and J by 2 bases, and 7 bases separated the two germline ends. The CDR3 has 12 residues. Written as DNA, the CDR3 is TGTGCCAGCAGTACAGGGCCCTACGAGCAGTACTTC. Its translation is CASSTGPYEQYF.

The CDR3 coding sequence is TGCGCCAGCAGCCTCTTAGCGGGAGGGTACAATGAGCAGTTCTTC. Amino acids: CASSLLAGGYNEQFF. V usage is TRBV4-1 and J usage is TRBJ2-1; 11 nucleotides line up with TRBD2. The CDR3 covers 15 residues. V lost 4 bases to trimming and J lost 4 bases; unmatched junction nucleotides: 3. Germline values: CDR1 MGHRA, CDR2 YSYEKL.

The chain recombines TRBV15 with TRBJ2-7; 7 bases line up with TRBD2. CDR3 size: 13 residues. The ends lost 8 bases at V and 5 bases at J; junction bases unmatched: 9. CDR1 is LNHNV, CDR2 YYDKDF, per germline (reference sequence). DNA for the CDR3: TGTGCCACCCGTCCGGGAGGCTACAACGAGCAGTACTTC. Protein product: CATRPGGYNEQYF.

The V and J genes are TRBV19 and TRBJ2-1; 8 bases align to TRBD2. This CDR3 has 15 amino acids. Unmatched junction bases numbered 12, after V lost 4 bases and J lost 10 bases. From germline, CDR1 is LNHDA and CDR2 SQIVND (reference sequence). CDR3 residues: CASSTSGSAQGEQFF. CDR3 nucleotide sequence: TGTGCCAGTAGTACCAGCGGGAGTGCTCAAGGAGAGCAGTTCTTC.